The next 7 T cell receptor beta chains were all read from a single sample in a study of blood T cell repertoires in COVID-19. Only in-frame clones appear in the TCRdb table, and some are missing; sequencing was by immunoSEQ multiplex PCR. The table lists roughly 87,000 clones, less than 80% of them singletons. Sample: peripheral blood. The receptors here all came from a woman aged 80 or older with acute or convalescent COVID-19.

V usage is TRBV28 and J usage is TRBJ1-2, with D hard to call. The ends were cut back, 5 bases at V and 4 bases at J, with 20 bases in the middle. This CDR3 region has 16 residues. CDR1 is MDHEN and CDR2 is SYDVKM in the germline V gene. The CDR3 region is CASSASPGSSSYGYTF. For the CDR3, the DNA is TGTGCCAGCAGTGCCTCACCGGGTTCCAGTAGCTATGGCTACACCTTC.

The rearrangement joins TRBV5-6 to TRBJ1-6; D is unresolved. Germline V CDR1 and CDR2: SGHDT, YYEEEE. Trimming removed 0 bases at V and 4 bases at J, with 11 bases between. The length of the CDR3 is 16 residues. The CDR3 protein is CASSLAERGYNSPLHF. The CDR3 DNA reads as TGTGCCAGCAGCTTGGCCGAGCGAGGATATAATTCACCCCTCCACTTT.

The V gene is TRBV7-9, the J gene TRBJ1-2; a weak D match, TRBD1 (6 bases). Trimming took off 3 bases at V and 2 bases at J, with 10 bases between the two ends. The CDR3 is 14 amino acids. Germline CDR1 is SEHNR and CDR2 is FQNEAQ (reference sequence). The CDR3 DNA reads as TGTGCCAGCAGCTTCAGCAGGGGCAACTATGGCTACACCTTC. Amino acid sequence: CASSFSRGNYGYTF.

The chain couples TRBV29-1 to TRBJ1-2; TRBD1 matches at 8 bases. This CDR3 is 13 amino acids long. The ends lost 4 bases at V and 3 bases at J; junction bases unmatched: 4. CDR1 and CDR2 from the germline V gene are SQVTM and ANQGSEA. The CDR3 is CSVVQGVDYGYTF. The CDR3 region has the DNA TGCAGCGTTGTACAGGGGGTCGACTATGGCTACACCTTC.

The chain couples TRBV5-1 to TRBJ1-1; D call uncertain. The CDR3 has 14 amino acids. Trimming left V 3 bases short and J 1 base short, with 10 bases between. Germline lookup yields CDR1 SGHRS and CDR2 YFSETQ. The CDR3 DNA follows: TGCGCCAGCAGCTCCGAGGCGTGGAACACTGAAGCTTTCTTT. Amino acid sequence: CASSSEAWNTEAFF.

This clone was seen only once. The chain uses TRBV19 and TRBJ1-2, with D possibly TRBD1 on 6 matching bases. The CDR3 runs 14 residues. V was cut by 6 bases and J by 5 bases, with 16 bases left in between. Looked up from germline, CDR1 is LNHDA and CDR2 is SQIVND (reference sequence). CDR3 sequence (DNA): TGTGCCAGTAGCTTATACCCAGGGGAGTATGGCTACACCTTC. Translation gives CASSLYPGEYGYTF.

The chain links TRBV4-2 to TRBJ2-4; D unclear. CDR3 length: 13 amino acids. V was clipped by 6 bases and J by 6 bases, with 12 bases between them. The germline gives CDR1 LGHNA, CDR2 YNFKEQ. CDR3 bases: TGTGCCAGCAGGGCGGAAGGAACAAACATTCAGTACTTC. This gives the protein CASRAEGTNIQYF.